This TCR beta chain was sequenced during a study of shared clonotypes between healthy human individuals. This CDR3 contains 15 residues. V was pared by 5 bases and J by 3 bases, with 4 bases of the junction left unmatched. Looked up from germline, CDR1 is SGHVS and CDR2 is FQNEAQ. This clone was seen a handful of times. Antigen: not known. TCRdb's copy holds only in-frame clones and misses some; the assay was immunoSEQ multiplex PCR. This table holds roughly 450,000 clones, about four fifths found once. Notes on the study in general: Among donors, sharing of clonotypes was expected to be affected by sequencing depth. The authors sampled blood alone, and tissue repertoires likely differ. Only a few donors were included, so the genetic and exposure-history diversity represented was limited.

The gene calls are TRBV7-8 and TRBJ2-2; the match to TRBD1 covers 9 bases. The sequenced sample consisted of PBMCs. The receptor was isolated from a woman aged 40 to 50 in good health. Some clones in this sample may be carry-over from other donors' samples. The CDR3 is CASSPWTGDTGELFF. CDR3 bases: TGTGCCAGCAGCCCCTGGACAGGGGACACCGGGGAGCTGTTTTTT.